The T cell receptor (beta chain) under discussion was sequenced for a study of blood T cells in healthy people across ages. General study points: Long-lived and aged donors differed, with more naive CD4+ cells and higher diversity in the long-lived. Bulk PBMC profiling left naive and antigen-experienced comparisons inconclusive.

A second about 7 to 11 cycle PCR used barcoded and J-beta primers. The template-switch adaptor was a 5' adaptor with 12 random nucleotides. It tagged each cDNA molecule. TCRdb reprocessed the 5' RACE reads via MiXCR and lists one record per CDR3 protein. The data hold nearly 1 million distinct CDR3 sequences, with roughly 51% observed a single time. As for this clonotype: The antigen is unknown.

The CDR3 length is 16 residues. Germline CDR1 reads DFQATT; CDR2 reads SNEGSKA (reference sequence). V was clipped by 1 base and J by 4 bases; unmatched bases: 5. Sequencing was carried out using blood. The source of this sequence is a woman aged 55 to 70 in good health. The V and J genes are TRBV20-1 and TRBJ2-1, with 12 positions matching TRBD2. This CDR3 is CSARGRTSGIYNEQFF. The CDR3 DNA follows: TGCAGTGCTAGAGGCCGGACTAGCGGGATTTACAATGAGCAGTTCTTC.